These 18 T cell receptor beta chains were sequenced from one sample in a study of blood T cell repertoires in COVID-19. Repertoires were generated with immunoSEQ multiplex PCR, while TCRdb's copy carries only in-frame clones and drops some. The data show hundreds of thousands of clones, with roughly nine tenths seen just once and roughly 1.1% held by the top ten. The sequenced material came from PBMCs or T cells enriched from blood (not recorded which). Receptors originate from a man younger than 45 who had recovered from COVID-19.

The V call is TRBV25-1, the J call TRBJ1-4; D is unresolved. The CDR3 is 13 residues long. Trimming took 5 bases from V and 0 from J, leaving 4 bases between them. From germline, CDR1 is MGHDK and CDR2 SYGVNS. The DNA of the CDR3 is TGTGCCAGCAGTTCTGCAACTAATGAAAAACTGTTTTTT. It encodes CASSSATNEKLFF.

This clone was found once. DNA of the CDR3: TGTGCCACCAGTGATTTGAGGGACAGGGTCGTTTCACCCCTCCACTTT. It translates to CATSDLRDRVVSPLHF. The rearrangement joins TRBV24-1 to TRBJ1-6; TRBD1 agrees at 9 bases. Germline V CDR1 and CDR2: KGHDR, SFDVKD. V lost 0 bases, J lost 9 bases, and 5 bases stayed unmatched. This CDR3 spans 16 amino acids.

This clone was detected a few times. This CDR3 is also generated by other DNA sequences in the sample. The genes are TRBV5-4 and TRBJ2-3, with D maybe TRBD1 (5 bases). Trimming removed 0 bases from V and 2 bases from J, with 10 bases in between. In germline, CDR1 is SGHNT, CDR2 YYREEE (reference sequence). The CDR3 contains 15 residues. CDR3 residues: CASSLGGTSTDTQYF. For the CDR3, the DNA is TGTGCCAGCAGCTTGGGGGGCACTTCCACAGATACGCAGTATTTT.

J is TRBJ1-2 and V is TRBV3-1 (or the pseudogene TRBV3-2), with D possibly being TRBD1 (6 bases). The CDR3 runs 17 residues. Germline V gives CDR1 LGHDT, CDR2 YNNKEL (reference sequence). Trimming left V 0 bases short and J 0 bases short, with 14 bases between. CDR3 bases: TGTGCCAGCAGCCAAGATCTGTCGGACAGCCCTAACTATGGCTACACCTTC. The encoded protein is CASSQDLSDSPNYGYTF.

In this sample, this clone turned up once. The chain couples TRBV19 to TRBJ2-7; TRBD2 matches at 11 bases. The V gene's germline CDR1 is LNHDA and CDR2 SQIVND (reference sequence). CDR3 length: 15 residues. Trimming took 10 bases from V and 4 from J; bases not matched to a gene: 12. The CDR3 nucleotides are TGTGCCACCGCGGGCCTAGCGGGAGGAAAATACGAGCAGTACTTC. Translated, it gives CATAGLAGGKYEQYF.

The J gene is TRBJ1-3, the V gene TRBV7-9, with D unresolved. The CDR3 is 16 amino acids. Germline CDR1 and CDR2: SEHNR and FQNEAQ (reference sequence). V was shortened by 5 bases and J by 3 bases, with 17 bases between the two germline ends. CDR3 bases: TGTGCCAGCAGCCCCAATTCCCTTCGAGGTGGAAACACCATATATTTT. It is translated as CASSPNSLRGGNTIYF.

This chain connects TRBV19 to TRBJ1-4; 10 bases are shared with TRBD1. Germline CDR1 is LNHDA and CDR2 is SQIVND (reference sequence). The length of the CDR3 is 15 residues. After removal of 5 bases from V and 4 bases from J, the junction contained 4 bases not matched to a gene. CDR3 in amino acids: CASSWGQGRNEKLFF. CDR3 DNA: TGTGCCAGTAGTTGGGGACAGGGGCGTAATGAAAAACTGTTTTTT.

The chain carries TRBV28 and TRBJ1-5; possibly TRBD1 for D (6 bases). CDR1 is MDHEN and CDR2 is SYDVKM in the germline V gene. The CDR3 consists of 13 residues. The V end lost 6 bases, the J end lost 6 bases, and 12 bases lay between the germline ends. The CDR3 loop reads CASSPGGFQPQHF. The CDR3 DNA is TGTGCCAGCAGCCCTGGGGGCTTTCAGCCCCAGCATTTT.

The V call is TRBV5-1, the J call TRBJ2-1; D possibly corresponds to TRBD1 (5 bases). Germline V lookup: CDR1 SGHRS, CDR2 YFSETQ. Trimming took off 2 bases at V and 7 bases at J, with 16 bases between the two ends. The CDR3 sequence is 15 residues long. The CDR3 DNA reads TGCGCCAGCAGCTTAAGGACAACCCGGACGAATGAGCAGTTCTTC. Protein: CASSLRTTRTNEQFF.

J is TRBJ2-6 and V is TRBV9; D might be TRBD1 (6 bases). Trimming pared 1 base from V and 0 bases from J, leaving 8 bases between. Germline lookup yields CDR1 SGDLS and CDR2 YYNGEE. There are 16 residues in the CDR3. In DNA form, the CDR3 reads TGTGCCAGCAGCGTAACGGACAGCTCTGGGGCCAACGTCCTGACTTTC. Translating it yields CASSVTDSSGANVLTF.

This chain joins TRBV4-2 and TRBJ2-2, with D maybe TRBD2 (5 bases). The CDR3 loop spans 18 amino acids. Trimming removed 2 bases from V and 6 bases from J, with 22 bases in between. Looked up from germline, CDR1 is LGHNA and CDR2 is YNFKEQ. DNA of the CDR3: TGTGCCAGCAGCCAACCCGGAGGCGCTACCACCCCGGCCGGGGAGCTGTTTTTT. It yields the protein CASSQPGGATTPAGELFF.

DNA of the CDR3: TGTGCCAGCACCCCCCGACTAGCGACATACAATGAGCAGTTCTTC. It specifies CASTPRLATYNEQFF. J is TRBJ2-1 and V is TRBV11-1; 8 bases fit TRBD2. With 7 bases clipped from V and 4 bases from J, the junction kept 9 bases outside the gene matches. The germline CDR1 and CDR2 sequences are SGHAT and FQDESV (reference sequence). This CDR3 has 15 amino acids.

This chain joins TRBV28 and TRBJ2-7, with TRBD2 as a possible D gene (7 bases). The V end was cut by 5 bases, the J end by 4 bases, with 15 bases between. The CDR3 length is 14 residues. Germline values: CDR1 MDHEN, CDR2 SYDVKM. The CDR3 nucleotides are TGTGCCAGCAGTCTCCACAGGGAGGGATACGAGCAGTACTTC. Encoded protein: CASSLHREGYEQYF. Full variable domain (missing parts from reference TRBV28 and TRBJ2-7): DVKVTQSSRYLVKRTGEKVFLECVQDMDHENMFWYRQDPGLGLRLIYFSYDVKMKEKGDIPEGYSVSREKKERFSLILESASTNQTSMYLCASSLHREGYEQYFGPGTRLTVT.

This chain joins TRBV14 and TRBJ2-7, with 9 bases matching TRBD2. Trimming cost V 6 bases and J 1 base; bases outside gene matches: 4. CDR3 size: 14 residues. The germline V gene encodes CDR1 SGHDN and CDR2 FVKESK. The CDR3 DNA follows: TGTGCCAGCAGGATGACTAGCGGATCCTACGAGCAGTACTTC. This encodes CASRMTSGSYEQYF.

The V call is TRBV28, the J call TRBJ1-5; weak D call: TRBD1 (6 bases). The CDR3 runs 17 residues. Germline loops: CDR1 MDHEN, CDR2 SYDVKM. The V end was cut by 1 base, the J end by 6 bases, with 19 bases between. CDR3 residues: CASSLLEGQSAGQPQHF. Here the CDR3 DNA reads TGTGCCAGCAGTTTATTGGAAGGACAGAGCGCGGGTCAGCCCCAGCATTTT.

V gene TRBV30 combines with J gene TRBJ1-1, with no clear D. The CDR3 extends over 14 amino acids. Germline CDR1 GTSNPN, CDR2 SVGIG (reference sequence). Trimming pared 7 bases from V and 2 bases from J, leaving 17 bases between. The CDR3, as DNA: TGTGCCTTCGGAGCCCCCGGGGTAAACACTGAAGCTTTCTTT. It codes for CAFGAPGVNTEAFF.

A note on this clone: The same CDR3 arises from other DNA sequences in this sample as well. The chain joins TRBV29-1 to TRBJ1-1, with D perhaps TRBD1 (6 bases). CDR1 is SQVTM and CDR2 is ANQGSEA in the germline V gene. V was cut by 4 bases and J by 1 base, with 10 bases left in between. The CDR3 extends over 13 amino acids. In DNA form, the CDR3 reads TGCAGCGTTGTAAGGACAGCGAACACTGAAGCTTTCTTT. This encodes CSVVRTANTEAFF.

For this clone: This sample includes further DNA sequences coding for the same CDR3. In nucleotides, the CDR3 is TGTGCCAGCTCAATGTTCGGGGAGAACTACAATGAGCAGTTCTTC. Translating gives CASSMFGENYNEQFF. V and J are TRBV18 and TRBJ2-1, with D possibly matching TRBD2 (5 bases). CDR1 and CDR2 (germline): KGHSH, LQKENI. V gave up 5 bases and J gave up 3 bases, with 14 bases separating them. The CDR3 is made up of 15 amino acids.